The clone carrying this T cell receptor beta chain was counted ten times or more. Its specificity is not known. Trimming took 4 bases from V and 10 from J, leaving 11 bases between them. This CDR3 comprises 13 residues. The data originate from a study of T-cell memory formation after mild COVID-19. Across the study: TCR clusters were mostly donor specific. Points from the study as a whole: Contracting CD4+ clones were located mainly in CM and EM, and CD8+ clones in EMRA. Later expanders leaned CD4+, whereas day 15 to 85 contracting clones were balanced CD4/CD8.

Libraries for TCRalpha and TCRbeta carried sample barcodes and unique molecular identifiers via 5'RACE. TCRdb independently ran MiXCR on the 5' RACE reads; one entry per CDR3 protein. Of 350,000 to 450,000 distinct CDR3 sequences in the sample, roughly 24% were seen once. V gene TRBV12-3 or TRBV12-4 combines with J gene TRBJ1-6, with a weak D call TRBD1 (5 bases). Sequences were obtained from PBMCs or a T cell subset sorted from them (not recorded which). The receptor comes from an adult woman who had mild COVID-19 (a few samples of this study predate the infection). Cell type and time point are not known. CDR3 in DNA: TGTGCCAGCAGTTCTAACGGGGCATCACCCCTCCACTTT. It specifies CASSSNGASPLHF.